Listed here are 11 T cell receptor beta chains from one sample, sequenced in a study of blood T cells in healthy people across ages. Combining a sample-barcoded 5' primer with a J-beta primer mix, a second PCR ran for roughly 6 to 11 cycles. MiXCR, applied by TCRdb to the 5' RACE reads, yields one record per CDR3 protein. Altogether around 800,000 distinct CDR3 sequences are present, around 43% being singletons, with the ten largest covering roughly a fifth. Sequenced input: blood. These receptors originate from a man aged 60 to 75 in good health.

This clonotype was counted a few times. The J gene is TRBJ2-1, the V gene TRBV24-1, with D possibly matching TRBD2 (5 bases). Germline-derived CDR1 and CDR2 are KGHDR and SFDVKD. This CDR3 contains 17 residues. The germline V and J ends were trimmed by 3 bases and 0 bases, with 14 bases remaining between them. The CDR3 nucleotides read TGTGCCACCAGTGATCTGAGGACTGGAAGCTCCTACAATGAGCAGTTCTTC. Protein sequence: CATSDLRTGSSYNEQFF.

The rearrangement links TRBV19 to TRBJ2-2, with TRBD2 as a possible D gene (6 bases). This CDR3 spans 17 amino acids. Per germline, CDR1 LNHDA and CDR2 SQIVND (reference sequence). Between the trimmed V and J ends, which lost 3 bases and 6 bases, there was a span of 20 bases. In DNA form, the CDR3 reads TGTGCCAGTAGTATTGGCTCACTAGCTTTAATCGCCGGGGAGCTGTTTTTT. It encodes CASSIGSLALIAGELFF.

This clonotype showed up many times. One base away lies a much larger clone, so this may be a sequencing read error. This rearrangement joins TRBV2 to TRBJ2-5; TRBD2 aligns across 14 bases. The CDR3 covers 14 residues. Germline CDR1 is SNHLY and CDR2 is FYNNEI. The V segment lost 8 bases and the J segment 11 bases; nucleotides outside the gene matches: 10. The CDR3 nucleotides read TGTGCCAGCGGGGTGACTAGCGGGAGGGGTGAGCAGTACTTC. This codes for CASGVTSGRGEQYF.

V gene TRBV11-1 combines with J gene TRBJ2-5; D possibly uses TRBD1 or TRBD2 (5 bases each). Germline V CDR1 and CDR2: SGHAT, FQDESV (reference sequence). This CDR3 is 15 amino acids long. V shed 3 bases and J shed 7 bases, with 18 bases lying between them. The CDR3 region is CASSLGIRERGTQYF. Written as DNA, the CDR3 is TGTGCCAGCAGCTTGGGTATCAGGGAGAGAGGGACCCAGTACTTC.

The chain couples TRBV2 to TRBJ1-4; a weak D match, TRBD1 (5 bases). This CDR3 is 13 amino acids long. V was clipped by 6 bases and J by 4 bases, with 9 bases between them. Germline assignment: CDR1 SNHLY and CDR2 FYNNEI. The CDR3 loop reads CASRGRGNEKLFF. In DNA form, the CDR3 reads TGTGCCAGCAGGGGACGGGGTAATGAAAAACTGTTTTTT. Supplemented by reference TRBV2 and TRBJ1-4, the full variable domain reads EPEVTQTPSHQVTQMGQEVILRCVPISNHLYFYWYRQILGQKVEFLVSFYNNEISEKSEIFDDQFSVERPDGSNFTLKIRSTKLEDSAMYFCASRGRGNEKLFFGSGTQLSVL.

This chain uses TRBV11-3 with TRBJ2-6; possibly TRBD1 for D (6 bases). Looked up from germline, CDR1 is SGHNT and CDR2 is YENEEA. The CDR3 is 14 amino acids. V gave up 5 bases and J gave up 2 bases, with 7 bases separating them. The CDR3 region has the DNA TGTGCCAGCAGCACAGGGACTGGGGCCAACGTCCTGACTTTC. This codes for CASSTGTGANVLTF.

The chain combines TRBV7-2 with TRBJ1-1; perhaps TRBD1 as D (5 bases). Germline CDR1 reads SGHTA; CDR2 reads FQGNSA. V lost 3 bases, J lost 2 bases, and 13 bases lay in between. The CDR3 is made up of 15 amino acids. The chain's CDR3 is CASSLGPRANTEAFF. The CDR3, as DNA: TGTGCCAGCAGCTTGGGACCAAGGGCAAACACTGAAGCTTTCTTT. Combining the CDR3 with reference TRBV7-2 and TRBJ1-1 gives the whole variable domain GAGVSQSPSNKVTEKGKDVELRCDPISGHTALYWYRQSLGQGLEFLIYFQGNSAPDKSGLPSDRFSAERTGGSVSTLTIQRTQQEDSAVYLCASSLGPRANTEAFFGQGTRLTVV.

The CDR3 DNA reads as TGTGCCAGTAGCCCGTCGGACAGGAGATATCAGCCCCAGCATTTT. Amino acids: CASSPSDRRYQPQHF. The chain uses TRBV19 and TRBJ1-5, with 7 bases matching TRBD1. The germline CDR1 and CDR2 sequences are LNHDA and SQIVND (reference sequence). The CDR3 consists of 15 residues. Unmatched junction bases numbered 10, after V lost 6 bases and J lost 5 bases.

This clonotype showed up just a few times. The chain has TRBV30 and TRBJ2-7; D possibly uses TRBD1 or TRBD2 (5 bases each). Per the germline V gene, CDR1 is GTSNPN and CDR2 is SVGIG (reference sequence). CDR3 length: 12 residues. Trimming pared 2 bases from V and 10 bases from J, leaving 15 bases between. For the CDR3, the DNA is TGTGCCTGGAGTTCAGCCTCCGGGGCCCAGTACTTC. Translation gives CAWSSASGAQYF. Supplemented by reference TRBV30 and TRBJ2-7, the full variable domain reads SQTIHQWPATLVQPVGSPLSLECTVEGTSNPNLYWYRQAAGRGLQLLFYSVGIGQISSEVPQNLSASRPQDRQFILSSKKLLLSDSGFYLCAWSSASGAQYFGPGTRLTVT.

This clonotype was found a few times. The chain links TRBV5-1 to TRBJ2-3; possible D gene TRBD1, 5 bases. CDR1 and CDR2 (germline): SGHRS, YFSETQ. This CDR3 comprises 13 residues. The germline V and J ends were trimmed by 5 bases and 5 bases, with 12 bases remaining between them. The CDR3 DNA is TGCGCCAGCAGGGGGCGCCCCGGAGATACGCAGTATTTT. Translated, it gives CASRGRPGDTQYF.

The chain recombines TRBV2 with TRBJ2-5; D is unresolved. The V gene lost 2 bases and the J gene lost 3 bases, with 10 bases spanning the gap. Germline values: CDR1 SNHLY, CDR2 FYNNEI. CDR3 length: 14 residues. The CDR3: CASSEKSLEETQYF. The DNA of the CDR3 is TGTGCCAGCAGTGAAAAAAGTCTCGAAGAGACCCAGTACTTC.